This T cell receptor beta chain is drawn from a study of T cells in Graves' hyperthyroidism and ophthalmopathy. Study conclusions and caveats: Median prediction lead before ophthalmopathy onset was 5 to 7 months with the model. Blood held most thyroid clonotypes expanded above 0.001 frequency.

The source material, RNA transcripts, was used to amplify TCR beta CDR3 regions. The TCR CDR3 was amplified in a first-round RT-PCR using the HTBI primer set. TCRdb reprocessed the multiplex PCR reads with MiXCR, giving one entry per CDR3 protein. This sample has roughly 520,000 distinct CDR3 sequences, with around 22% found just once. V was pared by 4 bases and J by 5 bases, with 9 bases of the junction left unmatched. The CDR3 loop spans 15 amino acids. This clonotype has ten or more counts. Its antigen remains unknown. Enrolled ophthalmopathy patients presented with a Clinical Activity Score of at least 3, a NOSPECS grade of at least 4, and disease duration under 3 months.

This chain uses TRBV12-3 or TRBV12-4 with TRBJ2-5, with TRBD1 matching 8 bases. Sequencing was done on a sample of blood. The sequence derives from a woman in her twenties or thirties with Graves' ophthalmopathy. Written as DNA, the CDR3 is TGTGCCAGCAGTTCCACGGGACAGGCCGGGGAGACCCAGTACTTC. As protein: CASSSTGQAGETQYF.